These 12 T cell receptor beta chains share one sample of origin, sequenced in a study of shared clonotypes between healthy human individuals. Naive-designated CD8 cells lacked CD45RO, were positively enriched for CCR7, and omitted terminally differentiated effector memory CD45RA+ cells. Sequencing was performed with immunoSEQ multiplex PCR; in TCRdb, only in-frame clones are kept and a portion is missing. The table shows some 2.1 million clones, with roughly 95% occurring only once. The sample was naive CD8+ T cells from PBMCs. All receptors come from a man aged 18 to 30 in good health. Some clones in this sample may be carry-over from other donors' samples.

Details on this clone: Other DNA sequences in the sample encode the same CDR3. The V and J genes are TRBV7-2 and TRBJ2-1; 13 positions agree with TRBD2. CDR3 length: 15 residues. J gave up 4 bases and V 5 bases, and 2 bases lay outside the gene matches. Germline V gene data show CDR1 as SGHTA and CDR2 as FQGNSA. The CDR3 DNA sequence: TGTGCCAGCAGCCTACTAGCGGGAGGGTACAATGAGCAGTTCTTC. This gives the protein CASSLLAGGYNEQFF.

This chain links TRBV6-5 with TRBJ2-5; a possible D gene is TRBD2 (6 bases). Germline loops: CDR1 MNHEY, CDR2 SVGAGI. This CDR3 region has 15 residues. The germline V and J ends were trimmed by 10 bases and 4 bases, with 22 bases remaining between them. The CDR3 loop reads CATSLGVVGGETQYF. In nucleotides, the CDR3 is TGTGCCACCTCTCTCGGCGTGGTGGGAGGAGAGACCCAGTACTTC.

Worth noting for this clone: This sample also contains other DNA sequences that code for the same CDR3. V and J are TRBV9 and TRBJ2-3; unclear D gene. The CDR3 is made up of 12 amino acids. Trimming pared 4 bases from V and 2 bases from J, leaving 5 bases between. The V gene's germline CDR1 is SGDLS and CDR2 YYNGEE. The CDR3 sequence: CASSSFTDTQYF. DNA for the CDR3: TGTGCCAGCAGCTCATTCACAGATACGCAGTATTTT.

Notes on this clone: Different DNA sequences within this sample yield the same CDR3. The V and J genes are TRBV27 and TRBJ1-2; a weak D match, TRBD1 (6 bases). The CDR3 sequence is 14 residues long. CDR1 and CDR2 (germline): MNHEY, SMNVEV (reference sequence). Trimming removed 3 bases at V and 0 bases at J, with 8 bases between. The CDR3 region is CASSFQGTNYGYTF. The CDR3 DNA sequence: TGTGCCAGCAGTTTTCAGGGGACTAACTATGGCTACACCTTC.

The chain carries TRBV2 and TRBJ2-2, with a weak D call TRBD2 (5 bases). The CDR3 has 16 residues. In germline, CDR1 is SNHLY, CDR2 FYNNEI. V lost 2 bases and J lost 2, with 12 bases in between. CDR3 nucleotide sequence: TGTGCCAGCAGTGAAAGGGTTAGACTAAACACCGGGGAGCTGTTTTTT. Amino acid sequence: CASSERVRLNTGELFF.

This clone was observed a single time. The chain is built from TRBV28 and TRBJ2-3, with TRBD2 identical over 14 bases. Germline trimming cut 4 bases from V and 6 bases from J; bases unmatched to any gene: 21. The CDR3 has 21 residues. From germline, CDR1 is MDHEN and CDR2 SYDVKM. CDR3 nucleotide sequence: TGTGCCAGCAGTTACCCAGAACCGGGACTAGCGGGAGAGTGGGGTATGGATACGCAGTATTTT. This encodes CASSYPEPGLAGEWGMDTQYF.

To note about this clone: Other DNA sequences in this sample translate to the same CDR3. CDR3 nucleotide sequence: TGCGCCAGCAGCCACGGGACGGCATCCTACAATGAGCAGTTCTTC. Translating gives CASSHGTASYNEQFF. V is TRBV4-3 and J is TRBJ2-1; the D call may be TRBD1 or TRBD2 (5 bases each). The CDR3 contains 15 residues. Trimming cost V 3 bases and J 1 base, with 10 bases left between them. The germline CDR1 and CDR2 sequences are LGHNA and YSLEER.

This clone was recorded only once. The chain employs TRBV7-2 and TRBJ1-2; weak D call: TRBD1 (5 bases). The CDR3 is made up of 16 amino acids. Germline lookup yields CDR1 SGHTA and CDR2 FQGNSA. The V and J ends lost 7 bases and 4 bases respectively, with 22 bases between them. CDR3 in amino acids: CASTPFPRGGFYGYTF. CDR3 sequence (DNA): TGTGCCAGCACCCCGTTCCCCCGGGGCGGCTTCTATGGCTACACCTTC.

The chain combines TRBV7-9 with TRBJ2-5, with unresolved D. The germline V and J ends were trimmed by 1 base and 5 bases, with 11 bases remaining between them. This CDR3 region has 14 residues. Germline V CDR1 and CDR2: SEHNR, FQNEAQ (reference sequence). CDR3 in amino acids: CASSLVGVGETQYF. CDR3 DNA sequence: TGTGCCAGCAGCTTAGTTGGGGTAGGGGAGACCCAGTACTTC.

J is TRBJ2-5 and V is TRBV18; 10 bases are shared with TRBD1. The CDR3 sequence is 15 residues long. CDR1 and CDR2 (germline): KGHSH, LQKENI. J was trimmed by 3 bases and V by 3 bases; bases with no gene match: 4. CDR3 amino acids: CASSPTTGGKETQYF. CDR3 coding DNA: TGTGCCAGCTCACCGACGACAGGGGGCAAAGAGACCCAGTACTTC.

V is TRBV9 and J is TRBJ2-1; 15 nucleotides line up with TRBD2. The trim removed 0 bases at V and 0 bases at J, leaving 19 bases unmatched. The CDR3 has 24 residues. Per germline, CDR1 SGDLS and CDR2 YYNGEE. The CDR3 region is CASSVAGTSGRIEPELSSYNEQFF. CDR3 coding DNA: TGTGCCAGCAGCGTAGCCGGGACTAGCGGGAGGATAGAACCGGAATTAAGCTCCTACAATGAGCAGTTCTTC.

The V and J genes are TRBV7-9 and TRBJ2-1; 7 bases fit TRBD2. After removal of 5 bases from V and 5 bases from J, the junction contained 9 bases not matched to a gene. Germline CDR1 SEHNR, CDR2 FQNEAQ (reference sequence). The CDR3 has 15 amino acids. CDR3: CASSGGERFDNEQFF. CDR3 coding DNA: TGTGCCAGCAGCGGGGGGGAAAGGTTTGACAATGAGCAGTTCTTC.